This TCR beta chain appears in the sequencing data of a study of shared clonotypes between healthy human individuals. In its sample, this clone was seen once. What it binds is not known. Study-level results: The authors sampled blood alone, and tissue repertoires likely differ.

Healthy and HIV-negative, the adult donors had no recent acute infections or vaccinations. CD4+ cell separation produced CD45RA+ naive and CD45RA-negative memory subsets. V dropped 2 bases and J dropped 10 bases, with 12 bases sitting between them. The CDR3 length is 13 residues. Germline V gives CDR1 MNHNY, CDR2 SVGAGI (reference sequence). Profiling relied on immunoSEQ multiplex PCR, and the TCRdb table lists in-frame clones only, not all of them. The repertoire holds under 1,100,000 clones, with about 75% as singletons. The sequenced material came from memory CD4+ T cells sorted from blood. The subset denotes: CD45RA-negative fraction. This sequence originates from a man younger than 30 in good health. This chain joins TRBV6-6 and TRBJ2-1; D unresolved. CDR3 loop: CASSYPNPREQFF. CDR3 bases: TGTGCCAGCAGTTACCCCAACCCCCGGGAGCAGTTCTTC.